The source of this T cell receptor (beta chain) is a study of monozygotic twins with inflammatory bowel disease (dated 2019 in TCRdb). Background on the whole study: The complete study included approximately 28 monozygotic twin pairs: 19 IBD-discordant Danish pairs and nine German pairs, of which four were IBD-concordant and five were IBD-discordant. Disease-associated traits were sought mainly through comparisons between IBD patients and their genetically identical healthy co-twins within discordant pairs. Each individual had, on average, about 151 000 unique TCRalpha sequences and 181 000 unique TCRbeta sequences available for analysis.

CDR1 and CDR2, looked up from the germline V gene, are SGHTA and FQGNSA. The CDR3 spans 14 residues, from the cysteine through the phenylalanine. No DNA accompanies this entry. From each donor, a roughly 2.5 ml peripheral blood sample was collected into PAXgene tubes and stored at -80 degrees C. Without any T cell sorting, total RNA was extracted from whole blood using the PAXgene blood miRNA kit on an automated QIAcube. Deep TCRalpha and TCRbeta repertoire profiling with unique molecular barcoding was performed on peripheral blood of monozygotic twin pairs concordant or discordant for inflammatory bowel disease. For every twin pair, smoking habits were documented, and each individual was categorised as a current, former or never smoker. To prepare the library, 5' RACE was applied. Preparation of each TCR library used around 3.5 ug of total RNA. For each sample, cDNA synthesis with SMARTScribe reverse transcriptase was split into eight separate reactions. During cDNA synthesis, template switching introduced unique molecular identifiers that contained a 6-nucleotide sample barcode. Two nested PCRs of 16 and 9 cycles amplified the TCRalpha and TCRbeta cDNA, and bead purification followed each PCR. Before amplification, cDNA was treated with uracil DNA-glycosylase and purified using the QIAquick PCR purification kit. The second PCR added Illumina TruSeq-compatible adapters along with sample-specific barcodes. TapeStation and Qubit were used to check library quality and concentration, and 5 ng of each library went into the pool. The pooled libraries were sequenced with 2 x 100 bp reads and custom sequencing primers on an Illumina HiSeq2500 single-index Rapid Run. From the authors' description of their analysis: MiGEC version 1.2.6 was used for UMI-based consensus assembly, which corrected PCR and sequencing errors. MiXCR version 2.1.1 was used for V(D)J alignment, clonotype assembly and CDR3 extraction. To normalise gene usage, clonotype sharing and MAIT/NKT TCR abundance, the top 1000, 10 000 and 20 000 clonotypes in each sample were analysed. Diversity was computed as the inverse Simpson index with the vegan R package after downsampling to 27 000 UMIs. Paired Mann-Whitney U tests on discordant twin pairs were used, with Benjamini-Hochberg multiple-testing correction. TCRdb reprocessed the raw reads; every CDR3 protein sequence is a single record, and DNA is not supplied. The V and J calls were not made by the authors but by TCRdb's processing. The sample has a few hundred thousand distinct CDR3 sequences on record. The top ten constitute 2.4% of the sample.

Summary of the overall study and its limitations: Fewer clonotypes were shared with other individuals by IBD patients than by healthy twins, most markedly in patients showing signs of disease activity. The analysis was unable to tell different T cell subtypes apart. IBD patients had lower TCRbeta repertoire diversity, measured by the inverse Simpson index, than their healthy co-twins. Because patients were on differing immunosuppressive treatments, the repertoires may have picked up extra background noise and inter-individual variability. The results gave no support for a single strong signal or clonotype linked to IBD. Repertoire similarity did not differ between concordant and discordant twins, possibly due to limited statistical power.

On this clonotype itself: What this receptor recognizes is not known.

Input material: blood. This receptor was obtained from a human donor with ulcerative colitis or Crohn's disease, or a healthy co-twin of an affected twin (not recorded which). The chain is encoded by TRBV7-2 joined to TRBJ2-7; there is no DNA to check the TCRdb D call of TRBD1. The CDR3 reads as follows: CASSSRQGGYEQYF.